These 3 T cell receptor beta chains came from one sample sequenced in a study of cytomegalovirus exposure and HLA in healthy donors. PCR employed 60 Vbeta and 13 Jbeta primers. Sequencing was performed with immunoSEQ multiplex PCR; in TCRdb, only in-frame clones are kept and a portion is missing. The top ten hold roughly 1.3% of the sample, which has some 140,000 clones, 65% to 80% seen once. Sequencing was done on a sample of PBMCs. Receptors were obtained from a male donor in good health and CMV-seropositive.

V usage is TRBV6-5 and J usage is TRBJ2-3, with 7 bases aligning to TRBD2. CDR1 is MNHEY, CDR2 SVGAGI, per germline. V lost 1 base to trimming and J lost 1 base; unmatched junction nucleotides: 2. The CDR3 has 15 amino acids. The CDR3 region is CASSYLAGGTDTQYF. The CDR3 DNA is TGTGCCAGCAGTTACTTGGCGGGGGGCACAGATACGCAGTATTTT.

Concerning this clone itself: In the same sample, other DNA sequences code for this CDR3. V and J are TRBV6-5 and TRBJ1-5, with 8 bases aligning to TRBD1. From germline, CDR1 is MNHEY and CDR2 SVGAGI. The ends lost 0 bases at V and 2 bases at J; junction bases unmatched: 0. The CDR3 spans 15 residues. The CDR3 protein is CASSYSGQGNQPQHF. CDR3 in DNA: TGTGCCAGCAGTTACTCGGGACAGGGCAATCAGCCCCAGCATTTT.

The CDR3 here is CASSSAGTIAGYEKLFF. DNA of the CDR3: TGTGCCAGCAGCTCGGCCGGGACAATCGCCGGGTATGAAAAACTGTTTTTT. The chain uses TRBV7-9 and TRBJ1-4, with D possibly being TRBD1 (6 bases). CDR1 is SEHNR, CDR2 FQNEAQ, per germline (reference sequence). V lost 4 bases and J lost 6, with 21 bases in between. The CDR3 has 17 residues.